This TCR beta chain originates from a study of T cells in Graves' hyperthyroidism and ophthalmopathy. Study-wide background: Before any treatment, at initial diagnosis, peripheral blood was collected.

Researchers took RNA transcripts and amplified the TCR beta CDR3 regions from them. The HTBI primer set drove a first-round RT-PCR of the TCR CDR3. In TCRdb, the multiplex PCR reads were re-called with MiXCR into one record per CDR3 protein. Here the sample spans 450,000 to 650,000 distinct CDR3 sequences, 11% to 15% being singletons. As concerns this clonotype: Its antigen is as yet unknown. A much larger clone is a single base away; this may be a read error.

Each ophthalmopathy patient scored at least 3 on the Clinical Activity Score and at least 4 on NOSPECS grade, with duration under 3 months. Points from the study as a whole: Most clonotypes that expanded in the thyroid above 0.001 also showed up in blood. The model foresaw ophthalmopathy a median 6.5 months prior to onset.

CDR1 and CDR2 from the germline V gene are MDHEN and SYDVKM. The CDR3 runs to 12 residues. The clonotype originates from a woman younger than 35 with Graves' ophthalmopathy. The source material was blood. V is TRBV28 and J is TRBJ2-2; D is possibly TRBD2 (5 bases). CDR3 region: CASTLDPGELLF. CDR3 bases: TGTGCCAGCACCTTAGACCCCGGGGAGCTGCTTTTT.